This is a list of T cell receptor beta chains from one sample in a study of cytomegalovirus exposure and HLA in healthy donors. Data came from immunoSEQ multiplex PCR; TCRdb stores just in-frame clones and leaves some out. The table lists 55,000 to 65,000 clones, roughly 83% of them singletons. Sequenced material: PBMCs. Receptors were obtained from a human donor in good health. CDR3s leave out the opening cysteine and the closing phenylalanine or tryptophan. The order of the fields is V gene, J gene, CDR3 protein.

v_call: TRBV4-2; j_call: TRBJ2-1; cdr3_aa: ASSQPLAADYNEQF
v_call: TRBV2; j_call: TRBJ2-2; cdr3_aa: ASTTFRFAQEELF
v_call: TRBV7-8; j_call: TRBJ1-2; cdr3_aa: ASSLASGEGHGYT
v_call: TRBV6-5; j_call: TRBJ2-1; cdr3_aa: ASSYETGNEQF
v_call: TRBV11-1; j_call: TRBJ2-7; cdr3_aa: ASSLMGSYEQY
v_call: TRBV19; j_call: TRBJ2-7; cdr3_aa: ASSRQGSSYEQY
v_call: TRBV6-5; j_call: TRBJ1-5; cdr3_aa: ASSLLENQPQH
v_call: TRBV7-9; j_call: TRBJ2-7; cdr3_aa: ASSLVAQTYEQY
v_call: TRBV7-6; j_call: NA; cdr3_aa: ASSLGLAGEQY
v_call: TRBV6-6; j_call: TRBJ2-1; cdr3_aa: ASSYRTHNEQF
v_call: TRBV29-1; j_call: TRBJ2-7; cdr3_aa: SVDDGQGYEQY
v_call: TRBV4-3; j_call: TRBJ2-7; cdr3_aa: ASSRVAGGQDEQY
v_call: TRBV13; j_call: TRBJ2-5; cdr3_aa: ATTRTGEETQY
v_call: TRBV6-5; j_call: TRBJ1-2; cdr3_aa: ASSWFGQGGLT
v_call: TRBV4-1; j_call: TRBJ2-7; cdr3_aa: ASSRQLASSYEQY
v_call: TRBV14; j_call: TRBJ2-6; cdr3_aa: ASSPPRQGPGAGANVLT
v_call: TRBV9; j_call: TRBJ2-1; cdr3_aa: ASSPTSGEYNEQF
v_call: TRBV29-1; j_call: TRBJ1-4; cdr3_aa: SVDTGKTEKLF
v_call: TRBV5-8; j_call: TRBJ1-1; cdr3_aa: ASSGLRGLRGAF
v_call: TRBV6-1; j_call: TRBJ1-5; cdr3_aa: ASRQNQPQH
v_call: TRBV6-5; j_call: TRBJ2-1; cdr3_aa: ASRGGGGYNEQF
v_call: TRBV19; j_call: TRBJ1-2; cdr3_aa: ASSIPGQVNGYT
v_call: TRBV6-5; j_call: TRBJ2-2; cdr3_aa: ASSYAGAGTGELF
v_call: TRBV7-3; j_call: TRBJ2-5; cdr3_aa: ASSSRHRQGATQY